The 32 T cell receptor beta chains below all came from one sample that was sequenced in a study of blood T cells in healthy people across ages (dated by TCRdb to between 2014 and 2017). Library generation was performed with 5' RACE. The sequencer listed for this sample is Illumina HiSeq 2500. A second roughly 7 to 11 cycle PCR used a sample-barcoded 5' primer and a J-beta primer mix. The public sequencing data were trimmed at Q25 with fastp and processed into clonotypes with MiXCR by TCRdb, which kept only in-frame beta chains. Rows with a matching CDR3 protein are joined into one entry that keeps the most common DNA and genes. Present in this sample are roughly 2 million distinct CDR3 sequences, roughly 50% of which were seen just once. Together, the top ten hold 2.1% of the sample. Sequenced material: blood. The receptor source for this set is a woman in her thirties or forties in good health.

This rearrangement joins TRBV20-1 to TRBJ2-7; a possible D gene is TRBD1 (5 bases). This CDR3 has 15 residues. V lost 0 bases and J 1 base, leaving 13 bases between the germline ends. CDR1 is DFQATT, CDR2 SNEGSKA, per germline (reference sequence). Here the CDR3 DNA reads TGCAGTGCTAGAGATAAGGACAACTTATCCTACGAGCAGTACTTC. This encodes CSARDKDNLSYEQYF.

This clonotype was found a few times. CDR3 amino acids: CASSSPIGGHGYTF. As DNA, the CDR3 is TGTGCCAGCAGCTCACCCATTGGGGGGCATGGCTACACCTTC. V usage is TRBV6-6 and J usage is TRBJ1-2; D might be TRBD1 (6 bases). The CDR3 runs to 14 residues. The V and J ends lost 6 bases and 6 bases respectively, with 17 bases between them. Per germline, CDR1 MNHNY and CDR2 SVGAGI (reference sequence).

The V gene is TRBV29-1, the J gene TRBJ2-7; 9 nucleotides align to TRBD2. CDR3 length: 15 residues. The germline V gene has CDR1 SQVTM and CDR2 ANQGSEA. Trimming took 3 bases from V and 0 from J; bases not matched to a gene: 6. The CDR3 nucleotides read TGCAGCGTTGATAGGCTAGCGGGGCACTCCTACGAGCAGTACTTC. Its protein is CSVDRLAGHSYEQYF.

The chain recombines TRBV29-1 with TRBJ1-4, with TRBD1 matching 10 bases. After removal of 6 bases from V and 8 bases from J, the junction contained 6 bases not matched to a gene. The CDR3 totals 13 residues. Germline V gene sequence: CDR1 SQVTM, CDR2 ANQGSEA. In DNA, the CDR3 is TGCAGCGTCAACCGGGACAGGGGAGAAAAACTGTTTTTT. Translating gives CSVNRDRGEKLFF.

This clonotype was detected a few times. The rearrangement joins TRBV6-6 to TRBJ2-7, with TRBD2 matching 8 bases. The length of the CDR3 is 12 residues. Germline V lookup: CDR1 MNHNY, CDR2 SVGAGI (reference sequence). V shed 6 bases and J 10 bases; nucleotides not matched to a gene: 8. CDR3 in DNA: TGTGCCAGCAGCCCGGGGGGGCCGATCCAGTACTTC. Translating gives CASSPGGPIQYF.

The chain couples TRBV2 to TRBJ2-7; a possible D gene is TRBD2 (6 bases). Germline-derived CDR1 and CDR2 are SNHLY and FYNNEI. The CDR3 extends over 14 amino acids. Trimming took off 10 bases at V and 6 bases at J, with 22 bases between the two ends. The CDR3 DNA is TGTGCCACCTCGAAGGAGGGCGGAGCGGGCGAGCAGTACTTC. Its translation is CATSKEGGAGEQYF.

This clonotype occurred a few times. The gene calls are TRBV15 and TRBJ2-1, with a weak D call TRBD2 (5 bases). CDR1 LNHNV and CDR2 YYDKDF come from the germline V gene (reference sequence). This CDR3 contains 15 residues. Deletions cut 0 bases from V and 13 bases from J, with 19 bases between. The CDR3 DNA sequence: TGTGCCACCAGCAGAGAGGGGTCCTCTAGCCCCAGCCAGTTCTTC. It yields the protein CATSREGSSSPSQFF.

This chain joins TRBV12-3 or TRBV12-4 and TRBJ1-2; D is possibly TRBD1 (5 bases). V lost 3 bases and J 0 bases, leaving 14 bases between the germline ends. There are 16 residues in the CDR3. The CDR3 sequence is CASSFGRVTANYGYTF. In DNA, the CDR3 is TGTGCCAGCAGTTTTGGGAGGGTGACAGCTAACTATGGCTACACCTTC.

The chain combines TRBV20-1 with TRBJ2-3; D is uncertain. The CDR3 sequence is 16 residues long. Trimming took 0 bases from V and 0 from J, leaving 13 bases between them. In germline, CDR1 is DFQATT, CDR2 SNEGSKA (reference sequence). For the CDR3, the DNA is TGCAGTGCTAGAGATCGCTCCAGATGGAGCACAGATACGCAGTATTTT. Translation: CSARDRSRWSTDTQYF.

The chain couples TRBV25-1 to TRBJ2-3; TRBD2 aligns across 11 bases. Germline values: CDR1 MGHDK, CDR2 SYGVNS. This CDR3 has 17 amino acids. V dropped 6 bases and J dropped 0; count of bases not matched to a gene: 8. In nucleotides, the CDR3 is TGTGCCAGCAGCCTAGCGGGGGGCGACTCTAGCACAGATACGCAGTATTTT. Its protein is CASSLAGGDSSTDTQYF.

This chain connects TRBV28 to TRBJ1-6; D possibly corresponds to TRBD1 (5 bases). Between the trimmed V and J ends, which lost 3 bases and 6 bases, there was a span of 9 bases. The CDR3 is 14 residues long. Germline V gene data show CDR1 as MDHEN and CDR2 as SYDVKM. DNA for the CDR3: TGTGCCAGCAGTTTTCTGGGACCTAATTCACCCCTCCACTTT. Residues: CASSFLGPNSPLHF.

The gene calls are TRBV12-3 or TRBV12-4 and TRBJ2-4; 10 bases align to TRBD1. The CDR3 is 20 residues long. V lost 4 bases to trimming and J lost 0 bases; unmatched junction nucleotides: 15. This chain's CDR3 is CASSSNPGTGVLLAKNIQYF. CDR3 nucleotide sequence: TGTGCCAGCAGTTCCAACCCCGGGACAGGGGTCCTACTAGCCAAAAACATTCAGTACTTC.

This clonotype was observed a handful of times. The V call is TRBV11-2, the J call TRBJ2-7, with a weak D call TRBD1 (5 bases). CDR1 and CDR2 from the germline V gene are SGHAT and FQNNGV. Trimming cost V 3 bases and J 3 bases, with 12 bases left between them. This CDR3 spans 14 amino acids. The CDR3 region has the DNA TGTGCCAGCAGCTTGTGGGGCCTCCACTACGAGCAGTACTTC. Encoded protein: CASSLWGLHYEQYF.

This clonotype has only one observation. The genes are TRBV5-1 and TRBJ2-3; 9 bases fit TRBD1. The CDR3 spans 16 residues. Germline assignment: CDR1 SGHRS and CDR2 YFSETQ. Trimming removed 4 bases from V and 2 bases from J; junction bases left unmatched: 8. The CDR3 bases are TGCGCCAGCAGCGTGGGTGGGACAGGGATCACAGATACGCAGTATTTT. It translates to CASSVGGTGITDTQYF.

The chain is built from TRBV14 and TRBJ2-3; 8 bases agree with TRBD2. The CDR3 is 15 amino acids. In germline, CDR1 is SGHDN, CDR2 FVKESK. V shed 5 bases, J shed 3 bases, and the junction held 7 bases outside the gene matches. CDR3 amino acids: CASSAQLAATDTQYF. Written as DNA, the CDR3 is TGTGCCAGCAGCGCCCAACTAGCGGCGACAGATACGCAGTATTTT.

On this clonotype itself: The germline gene is not matched at one end of the junction; a read error may be the cause. The chain has TRBV6-2 or TRBV6-3 and TRBJ2-1, with 7 bases aligning to TRBD1. The CDR3 loop spans 14 amino acids. Germline CDR1 is MNHEY and CDR2 is SVGEGT. DNA of the CDR3: TGTACCAGCAGTTCGACAGGGTACTACAATGGGCAGTTCTTC. Protein sequence: CTSSSTGYYNGQFF.

This clonotype appeared many times. The junction does not match germline at one end; this may be a read error. The chain recombines TRBV12-3 or TRBV12-4 with TRBJ1-5, with D perhaps matching TRBD1 (5 bases). The CDR3 is 13 amino acids. The CDR3 nucleotides are TGTGCCAGCAGCTTAGGGGTGGGGCAGCCCCAGCATTTT. It is translated as CASSLGVGQPQHF.

The chain carries TRBV7-2 and TRBJ2-5; TRBD1 matches 9 bases. CDR3 length: 13 residues. CDR1 and CDR2 (germline): SGHTA, FQGNSA. V lost 4 bases to trimming and J lost 7 bases; unmatched junction nucleotides: 4. CDR3 sequence: CASSSGQGVTQYF. The DNA for the CDR3 is TGTGCCAGCAGCTCGGGACAGGGAGTGACCCAGTACTTC. Based on the CDR3 plus reference TRBV7-2 and TRBJ2-5, the full variable domain is GAGVSQSPSNKVTEKGKDVELRCDPISGHTALYWYRQSLGQGLEFLIYFQGNSAPDKSGLPSDRFSAERTGGSVSTLTIQRTQQEDSAVYLCASSSGQGVTQYFGPGTRLLVL.

A few counts support this clonotype. The V call is TRBV24-1, the J call TRBJ2-7; possible D gene TRBD2, 6 bases. This CDR3 has 13 residues. The germline V gene has CDR1 KGHDR and CDR2 SFDVKD. V was shortened by 5 bases and J by 2 bases, with 9 bases between the two germline ends. The CDR3 loop is CATSAGVTYEQYF. The CDR3 nucleotides read TGTGCCACCAGTGCGGGGGTAACCTACGAGCAGTACTTC.

In its sample, this clonotype was seen a few times. The chain joins TRBV12-3 or TRBV12-4 to TRBJ2-7; 7 bases match TRBD1. J lost 3 bases, V lost 5 bases, and 4 bases had no gene match. This CDR3 spans 13 amino acids. CDR3 sequence reads: CASSDRADYEQYF. The CDR3 nucleotides read TGTGCCAGCAGTGACAGGGCGGACTACGAGCAGTACTTC.

The chain links TRBV5-1 to TRBJ2-3, with D unclear. The CDR3 is 13 amino acids. Germline V gives CDR1 SGHRS, CDR2 YFSETQ. The V gene lost 2 bases and the J gene lost 4 bases, with 8 bases spanning the gap. CDR3 bases: TGCGCCAGCAGCTTTGGCAATGCAGATACGCAGTATTTT. It codes for CASSFGNADTQYF.

Worth noting for this clonotype: At one boundary the junction diverges from the germline segment, which might be a read error. The V call is TRBV27, the J call TRBJ2-5, with D perhaps given as TRBD1 or TRBD2 (5 bases each). The J call may be wrong; the DNA end is better matched by TRBJ2-7. This CDR3 comprises 14 residues. Germline V lookup: CDR1 MNHEY, CDR2 SMNVEV (reference sequence). Here the CDR3 reads CVSSTRDPPGEQYF. CDR3 DNA sequence: TGTGTCAGCAGTACCCGGGACCCACCCGGCGAGCAGTACTTC.

The V gene is TRBV7-6, the J gene TRBJ1-1; D possibly corresponds to TRBD1 (5 bases). Trimming removed 1 base at V and 7 bases at J, with 16 bases between. In germline, CDR1 is SGHVS, CDR2 FNYEAQ. The CDR3 is 15 amino acids. CDR3 sequence: CASSLESRGKGEAFF. CDR3 DNA sequence: TGTGCCAGCAGCTTAGAGTCACGGGGGAAGGGTGAAGCTTTCTTT.

Only a few counts were recorded for this clonotype. This chain connects TRBV20-1 to TRBJ1-2; 8 bases match TRBD1. Trimming at V came to 2 bases and at J to 4 bases, leaving 6 bases not matched to a gene. Germline lookup yields CDR1 DFQATT and CDR2 SNEGSKA (reference sequence). The CDR3 loop spans 14 amino acids. The CDR3 DNA reads as TGCAGTGCTAGAACAGGGGGTAATATCTATGGCTACACCTTC. Translated: CSARTGGNIYGYTF.

Comments on this clonotype: At one end, the junction sequence differs from germline, possibly due to a read error. This chain connects TRBV7-2 to TRBJ2-5; D gene unclear. This CDR3 comprises 12 residues. Germline V gives CDR1 SGHTA, CDR2 FQGNSA. The CDR3 loop reads CASILIGETQYF. The CDR3 nucleotides read TGTGCCAGCATCTTAATAGGAGAGACCCAGTACTTC.

A few counts support this clonotype. This chain links TRBV6-5 with TRBJ2-7; 10 positions agree with TRBD1. Germline V gene data show CDR1 as MNHEY and CDR2 as SVGAGI. This CDR3 has 15 residues. V gave up 7 bases and J gave up 5 bases; unmatched junction bases: 11. DNA for the CDR3: TGTGCCAGCAAATTTTCGAGACAGGGGGCGGACGAGCAGTACTTC. Protein sequence: CASKFSRQGADEQYF.

The chain combines TRBV6-2 or TRBV6-3 with TRBJ2-7, with 7 positions matching TRBD1. CDR3 length: 14 amino acids. Germline V gives CDR1 MNHEY, CDR2 SVGEGT. The trim removed 3 bases at V and 3 bases at J, leaving 5 bases unmatched. Written as DNA, the CDR3 is TGTGCCAGCAGTTATTACGGGACAGACTACGAGCAGTACTTC. It translates to CASSYYGTDYEQYF.

The CDR3, as DNA: TGTGCCAGCAGCTTGCCGACAGGGGGTGGCTACACCTTC. Its translation is CASSLPTGGGYTF. V gene TRBV5-5 combines with J gene TRBJ1-2, with TRBD1 matching 9 bases. V lost 1 base and J lost 7; bases outside the gene matches: 2. The CDR3 has 13 residues. Germline-derived CDR1 and CDR2 are SGHKS and YYEKEE (reference sequence).

The chain joins TRBV10-3 to TRBJ2-7, with 7 bases that match TRBD2. The CDR3 runs 16 residues. Germline-derived CDR1 and CDR2 are ENHRY and SYGVKD. Unmatched junction bases numbered 9, after V lost 4 bases and J lost 0 bases. The CDR3 nucleotides are TGTGCCATCAGTGTATCCGGGACTACCATCTCCTACGAGCAGTACTTC. Amino acids: CAISVSGTTISYEQYF.

J is TRBJ2-4 and V is TRBV7-9; 8 bases are shared with TRBD1. Gene TRBJ2-5 matches the end of the DNA better, so the J call may be wrong. Looked up from germline, CDR1 is SEHNR and CDR2 is FQNEAQ (reference sequence). This CDR3 is 17 amino acids long. This CDR3 reads CASSLGRQGTEWETQYF. DNA for the CDR3: TGTGCCAGCAGCTTAGGAAGACAGGGGACGGAGTGGGAGACCCAGTACTTC.

This clonotype was observed a handful of times. This chain links TRBV6-5 with TRBJ2-4, with 10 bases lining up with TRBD1. The end of the DNA aligns better with TRBJ2-7, so the J call may be wrong. Germline V gene data show CDR1 as MNHEY and CDR2 as SVGAGI. The CDR3 runs to 15 residues. Here the CDR3 DNA reads TGTGCCAGCAGTTACCAGACAGGGGGCCAGAACGAGCAGTACTTC. Its protein is CASSYQTGGQNEQYF.

The sample holds many counts of this clonotype. This chain links TRBV20-1 with TRBJ2-1; D not resolved. The germline CDR1 and CDR2 sequences are DFQATT and SNEGSKA (reference sequence). CDR3 size: 14 residues. Trimming removed 3 bases at V and 0 bases at J, with 9 bases between. This chain's CDR3 is CSARETVSYNEQFF. DNA of the CDR3: TGCAGTGCTAGGGAGACTGTCTCCTACAATGAGCAGTTCTTC.